The 9 T cell receptor beta chains reported below all come from one sample, sequenced in a study of T cells in Graves' hyperthyroidism and ophthalmopathy. Amplified TCR beta CDR3 regions derived from RNA transcripts. HTBI primers were the set used in a first-round RT-PCR of the TCR CDR3. TCRdb analysed the multiplex PCR reads with MiXCR anew, one entry per CDR3 protein. The table lists about 520,000 distinct CDR3 sequences, around 21% of them singletons. The sequencing input was blood. Receptor source: a man aged 18-30 years with Graves' hyperthyroidism.

This clonotype occurred many times. The V and J genes are TRBV6-1 and TRBJ2-5; 7 positions match TRBD1. CDR1 is MNHNS, CDR2 SASEGT, per germline. The length of the CDR3 is 14 residues. The ends lost 6 bases at V and 2 bases at J; junction bases unmatched: 6. The CDR3 coding sequence is TGTGCCAGCAGCCACCCACAGGGGCAAGAGACCCAGTACTTC. It translates to CASSHPQGQETQYF.

In DNA form, the CDR3 reads TGTGCCAGCAGACCCAGGACAGGGGGCGGGGGGGAGGAGACCCAGTACTTC. This sequence encodes CASRPRTGGGGEETQYF. The chain uses TRBV2 and TRBJ2-5, with TRBD1 matching over 11 bases. This CDR3 region has 17 residues. The V gene's germline CDR1 is SNHLY and CDR2 FYNNEI. With V trimmed by 6 bases and J by 5 bases, 14 bases remained unmatched.

The sample holds a few counts of this clonotype. The CDR3 nucleotides are TGTGCCAGCAGCCCTTACCACGAAACCCAGTACTTC. It is translated as CASSPYHETQYF. The chain joins TRBV11-2 to TRBJ2-5, with D unresolved. CDR1 SGHAT and CDR2 FQNNGV come from the germline V gene. The CDR3 runs to 12 residues. The V end was cut by 5 bases, the J end by 8 bases, with 12 bases between.

The J gene is TRBJ2-7, the V gene TRBV4-2, with D hard to call. The CDR3 length is 14 residues. With 1 base removed from V and 2 bases from J, the gap between germline ends came to 9 bases. The germline gives CDR1 LGHNA, CDR2 YNFKEQ. The CDR3 spells CASSQVDQPYEQYF. CDR3 nucleotides: TGTGCCAGCAGCCAAGTAGATCAGCCCTACGAGCAGTACTTC.

This clonotype was counted many times. The CDR3 loop is CSARPSGREEQYF. CDR3 nucleotides: TGCAGTGCTAGACCTAGCGGGAGGGAAGAGCAGTACTTC. The chain links TRBV20-1 to TRBJ2-7, with 12 bases fitting TRBD2. Germline CDR1 DFQATT, CDR2 SNEGSKA (reference sequence). The CDR3 consists of 13 residues. Trimming took 2 bases from V and 7 from J; bases not matched to a gene: 3.

Concerning this clonotype: A much bigger clone sits one base away, suggesting this may be a read error. This rearrangement joins TRBV6-5 to TRBJ1-2, with 7 bases identical to TRBD1. Germline CDR1 is MNHEY and CDR2 is SVGAGI. The CDR3 contains 16 residues. The V segment lost 0 bases and the J segment 7 bases; nucleotides outside the gene matches: 11. The CDR3 DNA reads as TGTGCCAGCAGTTACTCGACGGCAGGGGGATTGGGTGGCTACACCTTC. Translation: CASSYSTAGGLGGYTF.

This clonotype was seen at least ten times. This sequence may be a read error, since a much larger clone differs from it by one base. The J gene is TRBJ2-5, the V gene TRBV2; D unclear. Germline V gene data show CDR1 as SNHLY and CDR2 as FYNNEI. Trimming took 4 bases from V and 5 from J, leaving 11 bases between them. This CDR3 comprises 13 residues. This chain's CDR3 is CASSGVPFETQYF. The CDR3 region has the DNA TGTGCCAGCAGTGGCGTTCCTTTCGAGACCCAGTACTTC.

The sample holds many counts of this clonotype. The chain recombines TRBV4-1 with TRBJ2-5, with D possibly being TRBD1 (8 bases). The CDR3 contains 16 residues. The V gene's germline CDR1 is MGHRA and CDR2 YSYEKL. The ends were cut back, 3 bases at V and 5 bases at J, with 19 bases in the middle. The CDR3 DNA follows: TGCGCCAGCAGCCAGGATACAGGGGGGGCGGGGGAGACCCAGTACTTC. Its translation: CASSQDTGGAGETQYF.

The CDR3 loop reads CSVATNRDSWGYTF. The DNA of the CDR3 is TGCAGCGTTGCTACCAACCGGGACAGTTGGGGCTACACCTTC. V is TRBV29-1 and J is TRBJ1-2; 7 nucleotides agree with TRBD1. This CDR3 spans 14 amino acids. Trimming took 4 bases from V and 8 from J; bases not matched to a gene: 13. Germline values: CDR1 SQVTM, CDR2 ANQGSEA.